The 5 T cell receptor beta chains presented below share a single source sample, sequenced in a study of Graves' ophthalmopathy and Graves' hyperthyroidism. RNA transcripts were the source from which TCR beta CDR3 regions were amplified. The first round was an RT-PCR with HTBI primers, and the second round was a multiplex PCR. From the multiplex PCR reads, TCRdb called clonotypes with MiXCR, one entry per CDR3 protein. The sample comprises about 1.1 million distinct CDR3 sequences, 35% to 40% of which are singletons, and around 10% rests with the top ten. Sequencing was performed on peripheral blood or thyroid tissue (not recorded which). These TCRs come from an adult man with Graves' hyperthyroidism.

This clonotype was observed a handful of times. V gene TRBV2 combines with J gene TRBJ2-7, with 10 bases fitting TRBD2. The CDR3 has 15 amino acids. The germline V gene encodes CDR1 SNHLY and CDR2 FYNNEI. Trimming took 6 bases from V and 3 from J; bases not matched to a gene: 8. The CDR3 nucleotides are TGTGCCAGCAGGTACTTAGCGGGGGGATTCTACGAGCAGTACTTC. It translates to CASRYLAGGFYEQYF. Full variable domain (missing parts from reference TRBV2 and TRBJ2-7): EPEVTQTPSHQVTQMGQEVILRCVPISNHLYFYWYRQILGQKVEFLVSFYNNEISEKSEIFDDQFSVERPDGSNFTLKIRSTKLEDSAMYFCASRYLAGGFYEQYFGPGTRLTVT.

This clonotype was observed at least ten times. The chain uses TRBV10-3 and TRBJ1-5; D possibly corresponds to TRBD1 (6 bases). The CDR3 sequence is 15 residues long. Deletions cut 0 bases from V and 6 bases from J, with 12 bases between. CDR1 ENHRY and CDR2 SYGVKD come from the germline V gene. CDR3 coding DNA: TGTGCCATCAGTGAGTCGGGGGGGGGCGTTCAGCCCCAGCATTTT. Translating it yields CAISESGGGVQPQHF.

This clonotype has only a few counts. The chain links TRBV5-1 to TRBJ2-7, with TRBD2 identical over 10 bases. Germline trimming cut 0 bases from V and 5 bases from J; bases unmatched to any gene: 8. Germline V CDR1 and CDR2: SGHRS, YFSETQ. The CDR3 is 16 residues long. CDR3 amino acids: CASSLARLAGEDEQYF. The CDR3 DNA follows: TGCGCCAGCAGCTTGGCCCGGCTAGCGGGAGAGGACGAGCAGTACTTC.

This clonotype was recorded a few times. The rearrangement uses TRBV19 and TRBJ1-5; 9 bases map to TRBD1. V gave up 7 bases and J gave up 7 bases; unmatched junction bases: 8. Germline V CDR1 and CDR2: LNHDA, SQIVND (reference sequence). The CDR3 loop spans 14 amino acids. This CDR3 is CASTYYTGGQPQHF. The CDR3 DNA is TGTGCCAGTACCTACTATACAGGGGGCCAGCCCCAGCATTTT.

On this clonotype itself: This may arise from a read error, as a much more abundant clone is one base away. The chain has TRBV12-3 or TRBV12-4 and TRBJ1-3; perhaps TRBD1 as D (6 bases). This CDR3 is built from 13 residues. The chain's CDR3 is CDTSGTTTNTIYF. For the CDR3, the DNA is TGTGACACCTCCGGGACAACGACAAACACCATATATTTT.